This T cell receptor (beta chain) was sequenced in a study of blood T cells in healthy people across ages (dated by TCRdb to between 2015 and 2016). A note on the overall study: In model experiments, roughly one uniquely barcoded TCR beta cDNA molecule per two T cells was captured by template switching. Using deep sequencing normalized with unique cDNA molecular identifiers, the study measured how TCR beta repertoire diversity changes with age. The donors were divided into four age groups: young (average approximately 17 years), middle-aged (roughly 40), aged (approximately 59) and long-lived (roughly 82). To avoid experimental bias, donors of different ages were randomly spread across the sequencing lanes. The study analyzed two additional independent replicas of 1 million unique cDNA reads from the same blood draw for two donors, one aged 18 to 29 and one aged 80 or older. The paper's findings and limits, for the study overall: Observed TCR beta diversity per million T cells fell roughly linearly with age, and a significant reduction was already apparent by age roughly 40. Total diversity estimates from one million sequenced T cells were considered lower bounds and underestimates. Compared with the aged group, more naive CD4+ T cells, fewer expanded clones and increased TCR diversity were shown by the long-lived group, suggesting age selection. Bulk unsorted PBMC profiling prevented conclusive comparison of naive and antigen-experienced compartments. A strong correlation was found between observed TCR beta diversity and the percentage of naive T cells measured by flow cytometry. Because the CMV infection status of the donors was unknown, age-related changes in expanded clonotypes may potentially have been confounded.

With respect to this clonotype: Its antigen remains unidentified. Base qualities are missing; no much larger clone stands one base away.

Clipping removes 0 bases from V and 7 bases from J, with 15 as the unmatched junction base count. The CDR3 has 17 amino acids, counting the end cysteine and phenylalanine. Only the CDR3 part of the read is kept: 51 bases, read in frame from the first base. Sequences LGHNA (CDR1) and YNFKEQ (CDR2) are obtained from the germline V gene. Donors were roughly 40 systemically healthy Caucasian individuals from Russia aged roughly 6 to 95 years. About 10 milliliters of peripheral blood were collected from each donor into EDTA-treated Vacutainer tubes. Ficoll-Paque density-gradient centrifugation was used to isolate PBMCs, with at least 7 million per sample. Total RNA was extracted from PBMCs with Trizol reagent, with at least 6 micrograms obtained per sample. For every donor, an aliquot of PBMCs went through flow cytometry to measure the percentages of naive CD45RAhigh/CD27high T cells. Library creation used 5' RACE. Instrument used: Illumina HiSeq 2500. A second roughly 7 to 11 cycle PCR used a sample-barcoded 5' primer and a J-beta primer mix. A unique molecular identifier was introduced onto each TCR beta cDNA molecule by a template-switch 5' adaptor carrying 12 random nucleotides. At least 3 million CDR3-containing paired-end reads were obtained from each sample. First-strand cDNA was synthesized from all RNA with the Mint cDNA synthesis kit, primed by a TRBC-specific oligonucleotide. Following uracil-DNA glycosylase treatment, a first 18-cycle PCR with universal primers M1SS and BC2_uni_R was performed on all cDNA. The study's own analysis went as follows. For normalization, 1 million high-quality reads, each with a distinct molecular identifier, were randomly selected from each sample. Instead of being binned into consensus sequences, reads that shared molecular identifiers were thrown out. MiTCR, run with a Q25 quality threshold and the strictest error-elimination algorithm, handled CDR3 identification, clonotype clustering and error correction. Lower-bound total TCR beta diversity was estimated with a nonparametric unseen species model using Euler transformation. The raw public reads went through TCRdb reprocessing: fastp at Q25, MiXCR clone calling, in-frame beta chains kept. Entries are consolidated by CDR3 protein sequence, retaining the most common genes and DNA. These V and J calls originate from TCRdb's pipeline instead of the authors' own analysis. The sample contains around 1.1 million distinct CDR3 sequences, under 40% of them found a single time. The leading ten clones occupy about an eighth of the sample.

The sequence links TRBV4-2 to TRBJ2-7; TRBD1 matches 7 bases in the middle. Material: blood. This clonotype originated in a man between 18 and 29 years old in good health. The nucleotides read TGTGCCAGCAGCCAAGATGTTGAACAGGGGACGGGCGATGAGCAGTACTTC. Its translation reads: CASSQDVEQGTGDEQYF.